The 30 T cell receptor beta chains below were found in one sample sequenced in a study of regulatory T cells in long-lasting Graves disease. The TCR beta library used iRepertoire HTBI primers with Arm-PCR amplification of CDR3. MiXCR, run by TCRdb on the multiplex PCR reads, gives a single entry per CDR3 protein. Of hundreds of thousands of distinct CDR3 sequences in the sample, approximately 12% were seen once. Stated time point: newly diagnosed GD, antithyroid drugs for less than 3 months. There was RNA extracted from PBMCs, and the TCR library was made from it. These records were also assigned to another study, of T cells in Graves' hyperthyroidism and ophthalmopathy.

The starting material was peripheral blood mononuclear cells (PBMCs), obtained at new diagnosis, from a patient treated with antithyroid drugs. The receptors come from a woman aged 25 to 39 with Graves disease.

This clonotype was seen just once. The junction shows a germline mismatch at one end, possibly a read error. The chain uses TRBV10-3 and TRBJ2-5, with 9 positions matching TRBD2. The length of the CDR3 is 14 residues. Looked up from germline, CDR1 is ENHRY and CDR2 is SYGVKD. In nucleotides, the CDR3 is TGTGCCACCAGTTCTCTAGCGGGGCAAGAGACCCAGTACTTC. Translation gives CATSSLAGQETQYF.

The sample holds many counts of this clonotype. The gene calls are TRBV27 and TRBJ2-7; weak D call: TRBD1 (5 bases). The CDR3 has 14 residues. CDR1 is MNHEY, CDR2 SMNVEV, per germline (reference sequence). Trimming stripped 3 bases from V and 2 bases from J, with 11 bases between. This CDR3 is CASSLRTPTYEQYF. For the CDR3, the DNA is TGTGCCAGCAGTTTGAGGACACCGACCTACGAGCAGTACTTC.

The V call is TRBV30, the J call TRBJ1-2; tentatively, D is TRBD1 (6 bases). Trimming left V 6 bases short and J 4 bases short, with 12 bases between. CDR3 length: 12 amino acids. The V gene's germline CDR1 is GTSNPN and CDR2 SVGIG (reference sequence). The CDR3 bases are TGTGCCTGTTCCAGGGGAATCTATGGCTACACCTTC. Translating it yields CACSRGIYGYTF.

This clonotype was seen many times. The rearrangement links TRBV24-1 to TRBJ2-3, with 15 bases identical to TRBD2. V lost 3 bases to trimming and J lost 4 bases; unmatched junction nucleotides: 7. The germline V gene has CDR1 KGHDR and CDR2 SFDVKD. CDR3 length: 18 residues. In nucleotides, the CDR3 is TGTGCCACCAGTGATCCCAAGGGACTAGCGGGAGGCCCAGATACGCAGTATTTT. It codes for CATSDPKGLAGGPDTQYF.

The table lists this clonotype with many counts. The chain recombines TRBV18 with TRBJ2-1, with a weak D call TRBD2 (6 bases). Germline V gives CDR1 KGHSH, CDR2 LQKENI. The CDR3 length is 15 residues. Trimming stripped 1 base from V and 4 bases from J, with 11 bases between. The CDR3 protein is CASSPRGGVYNEQFF. In DNA, the CDR3 is TGTGCCAGCTCACCACGAGGCGGGGTTTACAATGAGCAGTTCTTC.

This clonotype was counted a single time. This may arise from a read error, as a much more abundant clone is one base away. Here the CDR3 omits its conserved ending phenylalanine or tryptophan, so a read error is the likely source. The chain uses TRBV7-9 and TRBJ2-5; 7 nucleotides line up with TRBD2. The germline CDR1 and CDR2 sequences are SEHNR and FQNEAQ (reference sequence). The V segment lost 5 bases and the J segment 3 bases; nucleotides outside the gene matches: 3. The CDR3 runs to 13 residues. CDR3 sequence reads: CASSASGEETQYS. In DNA, the CDR3 is TGTGCCAGCAGCGCTAGCGGCGAAGAGACCCAGTACTCC.

The V and J genes are TRBV10-3 and TRBJ2-3; TRBD2 matches at 13 bases. The CDR3 contains 15 residues. V shed 2 bases, J shed 8 bases, and the junction held 4 bases outside the gene matches. Germline V lookup: CDR1 ENHRY, CDR2 SYGVKD. The CDR3 sequence is CAISEPGLAGATQYF. CDR3 DNA: TGTGCCATCAGTGAGCCAGGACTAGCGGGAGCTACGCAGTATTTT.

This clonotype occurred many times. V and J are TRBV12-3 or TRBV12-4 and TRBJ2-7, with 10 nucleotides matching TRBD2. The CDR3 length is 16 residues. V shed 6 bases and J 3 bases; nucleotides not matched to a gene: 11. In nucleotides, the CDR3 is TGTGCCAGCAGCAAACTTAGCGGGAGGCCCCGCTACGAGCAGTACTTC. It translates to CASSKLSGRPRYEQYF.

A few counts support this clonotype. The chain carries TRBV5-4 and TRBJ2-1; 14 bases map to TRBD2. The trim removed 3 bases at V and 0 bases at J, leaving 14 bases unmatched. This CDR3 spans 21 amino acids. CDR1 and CDR2 from the germline V gene are SGHNT and YYREEE (reference sequence). This CDR3 reads CASSYPHGTSGRESSYNEQFF. The CDR3, as DNA: TGTGCCAGCAGCTATCCTCACGGGACTAGCGGGAGAGAAAGCTCCTACAATGAGCAGTTCTTC.

This clonotype was recorded many times. V and J are TRBV4-3 and TRBJ2-7; tentative D call: TRBD1 (5 bases). The CDR3 consists of 15 residues. The germline gives CDR1 LGHNA, CDR2 YSLEER. The V end was cut by 1 base, the J end by 5 bases, with 15 bases between. The CDR3 is CASSQGPVQGDEQYF. In DNA, the CDR3 is TGCGCCAGCAGCCAAGGTCCAGTCCAGGGTGACGAGCAGTACTTC.

The table lists this clonotype with many counts. The J gene is TRBJ2-5, the V gene TRBV13; 11 bases match TRBD1. V gave up 5 bases and J gave up 6 bases; unmatched junction bases: 8. Germline CDR1 is PRHDT and CDR2 is FYEKMQ (reference sequence). The CDR3 extends over 15 amino acids. Here the CDR3 DNA reads TGTGCCAGCAGCGGGCAGGACAGGGGGCGACAGACCCAGTACTTC. Translating it yields CASSGQDRGRQTQYF.

In this sample, this clonotype turned up many times. This chain connects TRBV9 to TRBJ2-1, with 7 bases lining up with TRBD2. Trimming at V came to 3 bases and at J to 7 bases, leaving 7 bases not matched to a gene. The CDR3 is 14 amino acids. CDR1 is SGDLS, CDR2 YYNGEE, per germline. CDR3 sequence reads: CASSGASGLNEQFF. CDR3 DNA sequence: TGTGCCAGCAGCGGGGCTAGCGGTTTGAATGAGCAGTTCTTC.

J is TRBJ2-1 and V is TRBV6-4; 9 bases agree with TRBD2. CDR1 MRHNA and CDR2 SNTAGT come from the germline V gene. The CDR3 covers 14 residues. Trimming removed 3 bases from V and 3 bases from J; junction bases left unmatched: 0. The CDR3: CASSEREGYNEQFF. Written as DNA, the CDR3 is TGTGCCAGCAGTGAGCGGGAGGGCTACAATGAGCAGTTCTTC.

This clonotype was counted at least ten times. The V call is TRBV7-3, the J call TRBJ2-1; 13 bases fit TRBD2. The CDR3 length is 15 residues. CDR1 SGHTA and CDR2 FQGTGA come from the germline V gene. V lost 5 bases, J lost 8 bases, and 6 bases stayed unmatched. The DNA for the CDR3 is TGTGCCAGCAGCCCAGGACTAGCGGGAGTCCATGAGCAGTTCTTC. Translated: CASSPGLAGVHEQFF.

This clonotype was seen at least ten times. The chain is built from TRBV7-8 and TRBJ1-4, with 8 bases identical to TRBD1. The CDR3 contains 15 residues. CDR1 is SGHVS, CDR2 FQNEAQ, per germline. V was clipped by 6 bases and J by 0 bases; unmatched bases: 3. CDR3 protein: CASRAQGATNEKLFF. CDR3 coding DNA: TGTGCCAGCAGGGCACAGGGGGCAACTAATGAAAAACTGTTTTTT.

This clonotype was detected ten times or more. V gene TRBV27 combines with J gene TRBJ2-1; 10 bases fit TRBD2. This CDR3 contains 19 residues. Germline V CDR1 and CDR2: MNHEY, SMNVEV (reference sequence). V shed 1 base, J shed 7 bases, and the junction held 16 bases outside the gene matches. The CDR3 sequence: CASSLWGEFLAGVKNEQFF. CDR3 nucleotide sequence: TGTGCCAGCAGTTTATGGGGAGAGTTCCTAGCGGGAGTAAAGAATGAGCAGTTCTTC.

In its sample, this clonotype was seen many times. The rearrangement links TRBV2 to TRBJ1-2; D gene unclear. The V and J ends lost 8 bases and 3 bases respectively, with 7 bases between them. This CDR3 has 11 amino acids. Germline V gives CDR1 SNHLY, CDR2 FYNNEI. As DNA, the CDR3 is TGTGCCAGCTCAAGGGACTATGGCTACACCTTC. Its translation is CASSRDYGYTF.

This clonotype was seen repeatedly, ten times or more. A read error may account for a junction end that differs from germline. The chain combines TRBV2 with TRBJ1-2, with D possibly TRBD1 on 6 matching bases. Germline V gives CDR1 SNHLY, CDR2 FYNNEI. The CDR3 is 12 residues long. The CDR3 nucleotides are TGTGCCAGCAGCCTCGTCGGACAGACGAGAGCCTTC. As protein: CASSLVGQTRAF. Full variable domain (rest looked up from reference TRBV2 and TRBJ1-2): EPEVTQTPSHQVTQMGQEVILRCVPISNHLYFYWYRQILGQKVEFLVSFYNNEISEKSEIFDDQFSVERPDGSNFTLKIRSTKLEDSAMYFCASSLVGQTRAFGSGTRLTVV.

At least ten counts were recorded for this clonotype. This chain uses TRBV2 with TRBJ2-3, with D possibly being TRBD2 (7 bases). The CDR3 length is 16 residues. Germline loops: CDR1 SNHLY, CDR2 FYNNEI. V was pared by 7 bases and J by 1 base, with 18 bases between. CDR3 sequence reads: CASNGEGGWGTDTQYF. The DNA for the CDR3 is TGTGCCAGCAACGGGGAGGGGGGTTGGGGCACAGATACGCAGTATTTT.

This clonotype turned up a few times. V gene TRBV6-1 combines with J gene TRBJ2-1, with 9 bases matching TRBD1. The germline V gene encodes CDR1 MNHNS and CDR2 SASEGT. With V trimmed by 5 bases and J by 2 bases, 1 base remained unmatched. CDR3 length: 14 amino acids. DNA of the CDR3: TGTGCCAGCAGTAACAGGGGGCCCTACAATGAGCAGTTCTTC. Translation: CASSNRGPYNEQFF.

This clonotype appeared many times. This chain uses TRBV11-2 with TRBJ2-7, with D perhaps matching TRBD2 (7 bases). This CDR3 is 16 amino acids long. Germline V CDR1 and CDR2: SGHAT, FQNNGV. V gave up 7 bases and J gave up 3 bases, with 22 bases separating them. CDR3 sequence (DNA): TGTGCCAGCACCAACCCGGTAGGGGGGGGAGGCTACGAGCAGTACTTC. Translation: CASTNPVGGGGYEQYF.

This clonotype was counted many times. The chain carries TRBV28 and TRBJ2-1; D is perhaps TRBD2 (5 bases). Between the trimmed V and J ends, which lost 10 bases and 4 bases, there was a span of 20 bases. The CDR3 loop spans 15 amino acids. CDR1 is MDHEN, CDR2 SYDVKM, per germline. The CDR3 protein is CATVSGIFIYNEQFF. The CDR3 region has the DNA TGTGCCACCGTCTCCGGGATTTTCATTTACAATGAGCAGTTCTTC.

This clonotype was recorded at least ten times. V and J are TRBV7-6 and TRBJ1-3; D is possibly TRBD1 (5 bases). Germline loops: CDR1 SGHVS, CDR2 FNYEAQ. This CDR3 comprises 13 residues. Trimming stripped 2 bases from V and 10 bases from J, with 12 bases between. CDR3 sequence (DNA): TGTGCCAGCAGCTTACGACCGGGGGGGACCATATATTTT. Its translation is CASSLRPGGTIYF. Full variable domain (rest looked up from reference TRBV7-6 and TRBJ1-3): GAGVSQSPRYKVTKRGQDVALRCDPISGHVSLYWYRQALGQGPEFLTYFNYEAQQDKSGLPNDRFSAERPEGSISTLTIQRTEQRDSAMYRCASSLRPGGTIYFGEGSWLTVV.

This clonotype was counted at least ten times. V usage is TRBV30 and J usage is TRBJ2-2, with 7 bases that match TRBD2. Per the germline V gene, CDR1 is GTSNPN and CDR2 is SVGIG (reference sequence). The CDR3 totals 13 residues. After removal of 3 bases from V and 6 bases from J, the junction contained 4 bases not matched to a gene. CDR3 in amino acids: CAWRGGSAGELFF. The CDR3 DNA is TGTGCCTGGAGGGGCGGGAGTGCCGGGGAGCTGTTTTTT.

The chain combines TRBV12-3 or TRBV12-4 with TRBJ1-2; 7 positions match TRBD1. After removal of 1 base from V and 8 bases from J, the junction contained 10 bases not matched to a gene. The CDR3 consists of 15 residues. CDR3 protein: CASSLVGTAIPGYTF. CDR3 in DNA: TGTGCCAGCAGTTTAGTTGGGACAGCGATTCCGGGCTACACCTTC.

The V call is TRBV7-3, the J call TRBJ2-7; no definite D call. Germline V gene data show CDR1 as SGHTA and CDR2 as FQGTGA. Between the trimmed V and J ends, which lost 0 bases and 6 bases, there was a span of 12 bases. This CDR3 has 14 amino acids. The CDR3 nucleotides are TGTGCCAGCAGCTTAACGGGCAGATCGGGCGAGCAGTACTTC. It is translated as CASSLTGRSGEQYF.

The sample holds many counts of this clonotype. This chain links TRBV27 with TRBJ1-2; no reliable D call. Germline CDR1 is MNHEY and CDR2 is SMNVEV (reference sequence). V shed 6 bases and J shed 1 base, with 15 bases lying between them. CDR3 length equals 15 residues. The CDR3, as DNA: TGTGCCAGCAGCCCGAGGCGGAATTTTAACTATGGCTACACCTTC. Translating it yields CASSPRRNFNYGYTF.

This clonotype was observed a handful of times. The V gene is TRBV5-6, the J gene TRBJ2-7; TRBD2 aligns across 8 bases. Per the germline V gene, CDR1 is SGHDT and CDR2 is YYEEEE. The CDR3 covers 14 residues. The J segment lost 2 bases and the V segment lost 3 bases, leaving 4 bases of the junction unmatched. CDR3 protein: CASSSAGVPYEQYF. The CDR3 nucleotides read TGTGCCAGCAGCTCAGCGGGAGTTCCCTACGAGCAGTACTTC.

This clonotype was seen a few times. The rearrangement links TRBV4-2 to TRBJ2-7; no firm D call. V was pared by 1 base and J by 2 bases, with 15 bases between. Germline loops: CDR1 LGHNA, CDR2 YNFKEQ. CDR3 length: 16 amino acids. As DNA, the CDR3 is TGTGCCAGCAGCCAAGGGTGGGGTTTTCGGGCCTACGAGCAGTACTTC. Its protein is CASSQGWGFRAYEQYF.

This clonotype was detected many times. The chain carries TRBV19 and TRBJ1-1; 7 nucleotides agree with TRBD1. The germline CDR1 and CDR2 sequences are LNHDA and SQIVND (reference sequence). The CDR3 runs 15 residues. V gave up 5 bases and J gave up 7 bases; unmatched junction bases: 13. The CDR3 DNA sequence: TGTGCCAGTAGTGTCCTAAATCCGAGACAGGGTGAAGCTTTCTTT. It translates to CASSVLNPRQGEAFF. The full variable domain, completed using reference TRBV19 and TRBJ1-1, is DGGITQSPKYLFRKEGQNVTLSCEQNLNHDAMYWYRQDPGQGLRLIYYSQIVNDFQKGDIAEGYSVSREKKESFPLTVTSAQKNPTAFYLCASSVLNPRQGEAFFGQGTRLTVV.